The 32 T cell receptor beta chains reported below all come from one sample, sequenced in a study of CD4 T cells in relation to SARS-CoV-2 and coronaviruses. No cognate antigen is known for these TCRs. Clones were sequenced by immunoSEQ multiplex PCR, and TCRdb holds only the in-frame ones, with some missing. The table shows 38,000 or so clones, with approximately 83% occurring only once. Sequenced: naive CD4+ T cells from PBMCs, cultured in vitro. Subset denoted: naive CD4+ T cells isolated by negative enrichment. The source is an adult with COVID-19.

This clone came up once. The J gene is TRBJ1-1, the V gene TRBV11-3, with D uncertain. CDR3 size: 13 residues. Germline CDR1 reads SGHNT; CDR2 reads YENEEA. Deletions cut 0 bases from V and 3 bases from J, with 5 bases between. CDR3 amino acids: CASSLDGYTEAFF. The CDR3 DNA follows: TGTGCCAGCAGCTTAGACGGATACACTGAAGCTTTCTTT.

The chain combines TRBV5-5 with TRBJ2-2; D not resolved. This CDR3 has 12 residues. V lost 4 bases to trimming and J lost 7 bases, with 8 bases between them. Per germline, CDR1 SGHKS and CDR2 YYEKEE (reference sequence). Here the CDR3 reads CASSPGVGELFF. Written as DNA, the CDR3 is TGTGCCAGCAGCCCCGGAGTCGGGGAGCTGTTTTTT.

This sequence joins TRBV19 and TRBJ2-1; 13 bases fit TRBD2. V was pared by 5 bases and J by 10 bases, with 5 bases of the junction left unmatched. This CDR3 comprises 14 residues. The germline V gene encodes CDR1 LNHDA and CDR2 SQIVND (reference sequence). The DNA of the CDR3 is TGTGCCAGTAGTCCACTAGCGGGAGGGTGGGAGCAGTTCTTC. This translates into CASSPLAGGWEQFF. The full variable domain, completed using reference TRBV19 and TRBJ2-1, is DGGITQSPKYLFRKEGQNVTLSCEQNLNHDAMYWYRQDPGQGLRLIYYSQIVNDFQKGDIAEGYSVSREKKESFPLTVTSAQKNPTAFYLCASSPLAGGWEQFFGPGTRLTVL.

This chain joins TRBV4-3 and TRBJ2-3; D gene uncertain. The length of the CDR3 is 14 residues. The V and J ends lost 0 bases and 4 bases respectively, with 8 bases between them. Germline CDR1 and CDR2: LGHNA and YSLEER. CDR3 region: CASSQEARADTQYF. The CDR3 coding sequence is TGCGCCAGCAGCCAAGAAGCTCGAGCAGATACGCAGTATTTT.

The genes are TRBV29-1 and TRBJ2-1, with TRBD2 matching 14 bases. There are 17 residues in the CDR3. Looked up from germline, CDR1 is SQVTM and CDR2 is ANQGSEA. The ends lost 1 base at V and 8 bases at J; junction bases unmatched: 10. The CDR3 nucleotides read TGCAGCGTTGAAGGGGCCCGGGGACTAGCGGGAGTTTATGAGCAGTTCTTC. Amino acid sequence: CSVEGARGLAGVYEQFF.

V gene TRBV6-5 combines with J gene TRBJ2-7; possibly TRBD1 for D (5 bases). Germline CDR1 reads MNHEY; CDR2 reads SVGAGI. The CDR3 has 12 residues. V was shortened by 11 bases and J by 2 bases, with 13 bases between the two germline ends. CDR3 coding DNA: TGTGCCTGTAAGACAGACCCCTACGAGCAGTACTTC. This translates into CACKTDPYEQYF.

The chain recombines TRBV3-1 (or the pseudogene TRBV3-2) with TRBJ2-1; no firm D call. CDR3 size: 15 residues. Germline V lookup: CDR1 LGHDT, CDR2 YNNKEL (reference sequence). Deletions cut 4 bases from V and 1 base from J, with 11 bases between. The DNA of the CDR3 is TGTGCCAGCAGCCCAGGTTTTTCTTCCTACAATGAGCAGTTCTTC. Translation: CASSPGFSSYNEQFF.

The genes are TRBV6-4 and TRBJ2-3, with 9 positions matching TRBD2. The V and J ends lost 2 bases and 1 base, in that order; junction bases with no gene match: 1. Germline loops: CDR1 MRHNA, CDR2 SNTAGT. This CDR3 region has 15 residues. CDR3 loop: CASSDVAGGTDTQYF. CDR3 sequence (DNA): TGTGCCAGCAGTGACGTAGCGGGAGGCACAGATACGCAGTATTTT.

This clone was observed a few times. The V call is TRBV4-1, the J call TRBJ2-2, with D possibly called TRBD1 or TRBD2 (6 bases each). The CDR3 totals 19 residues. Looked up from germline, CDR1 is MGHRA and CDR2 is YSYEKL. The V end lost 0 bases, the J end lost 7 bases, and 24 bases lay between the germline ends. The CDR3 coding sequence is TGCGCCAGCAGCCAAGATGCGAGGGGGTTGATCGGGCGGGGCGGGGAGCTGTTTTTT. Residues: CASSQDARGLIGRGGELFF.

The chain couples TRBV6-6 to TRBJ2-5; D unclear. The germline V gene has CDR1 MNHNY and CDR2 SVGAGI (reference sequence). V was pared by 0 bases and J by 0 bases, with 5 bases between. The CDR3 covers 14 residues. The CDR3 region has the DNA TGTGCCAGCAGTTACTCTGGAAACCAAGAGACCCAGTACTTC. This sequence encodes CASSYSGNQETQYF.

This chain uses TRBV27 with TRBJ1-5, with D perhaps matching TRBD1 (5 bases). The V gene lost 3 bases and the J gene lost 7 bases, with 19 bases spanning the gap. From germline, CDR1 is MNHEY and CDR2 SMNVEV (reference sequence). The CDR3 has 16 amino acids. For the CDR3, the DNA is TGTGCCAGCAGTTTGATGGGTGGGGGGAAGGGACAGCCCCAGCATTTT. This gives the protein CASSLMGGGKGQPQHF.

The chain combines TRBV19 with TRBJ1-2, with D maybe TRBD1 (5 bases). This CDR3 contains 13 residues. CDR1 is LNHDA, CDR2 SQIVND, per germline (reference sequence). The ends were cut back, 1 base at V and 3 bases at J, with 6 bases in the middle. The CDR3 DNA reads TGTGCCAGTAGTATAGCCAGGGACTATGGCTACACCTTC. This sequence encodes CASSIARDYGYTF.

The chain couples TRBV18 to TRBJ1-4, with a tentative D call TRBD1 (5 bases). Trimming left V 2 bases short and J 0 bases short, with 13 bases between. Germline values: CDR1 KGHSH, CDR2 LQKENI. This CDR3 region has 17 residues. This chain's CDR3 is CASSPAAQGATNEKLFF. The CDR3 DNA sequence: TGTGCCAGCTCACCAGCTGCTCAGGGCGCAACTAATGAAAAACTGTTTTTT.

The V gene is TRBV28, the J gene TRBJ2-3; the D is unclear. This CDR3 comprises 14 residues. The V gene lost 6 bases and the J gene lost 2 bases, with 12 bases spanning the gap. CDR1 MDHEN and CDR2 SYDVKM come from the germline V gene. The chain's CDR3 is CASSYSVPTDTQYF. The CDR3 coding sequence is TGTGCCAGCAGCTACTCCGTCCCCACAGATACGCAGTATTTT.

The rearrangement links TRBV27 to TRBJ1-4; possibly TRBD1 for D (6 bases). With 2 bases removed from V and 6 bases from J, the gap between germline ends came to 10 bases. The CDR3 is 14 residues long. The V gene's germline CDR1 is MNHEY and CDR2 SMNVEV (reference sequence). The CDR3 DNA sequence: TGTGCCAGCAGTTTAAACAGGGTTGATGAAAAACTGTTTTTT. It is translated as CASSLNRVDEKLFF.

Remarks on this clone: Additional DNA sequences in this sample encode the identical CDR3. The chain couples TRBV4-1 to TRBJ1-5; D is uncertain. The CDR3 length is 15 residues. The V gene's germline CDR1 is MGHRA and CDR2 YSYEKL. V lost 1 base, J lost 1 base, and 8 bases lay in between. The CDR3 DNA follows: TGCGCCAGCAGCCAAGTAACGGGAAGCAATCAGCCCCAGCATTTT. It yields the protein CASSQVTGSNQPQHF.

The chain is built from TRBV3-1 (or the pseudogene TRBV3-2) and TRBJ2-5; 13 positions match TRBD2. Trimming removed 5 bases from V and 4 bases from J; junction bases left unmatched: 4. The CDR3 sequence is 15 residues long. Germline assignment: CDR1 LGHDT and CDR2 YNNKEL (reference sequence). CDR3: CASSNWTSGGETQYF. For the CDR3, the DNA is TGTGCCAGCAGCAACTGGACTAGCGGGGGAGAGACCCAGTACTTC.

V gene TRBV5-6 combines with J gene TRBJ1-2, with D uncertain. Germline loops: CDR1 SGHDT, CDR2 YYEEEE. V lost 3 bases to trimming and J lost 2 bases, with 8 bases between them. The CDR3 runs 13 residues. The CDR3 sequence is CASSSRVNYGYTF. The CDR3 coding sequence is TGTGCCAGCAGCTCCCGAGTAAACTATGGCTACACCTTC.

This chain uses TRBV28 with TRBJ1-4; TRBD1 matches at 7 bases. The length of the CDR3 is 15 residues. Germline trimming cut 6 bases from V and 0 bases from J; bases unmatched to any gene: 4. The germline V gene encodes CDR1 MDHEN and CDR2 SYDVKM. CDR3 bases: TGTGCCAGCAGGAAAACAGGGGCAACTAATGAAAAACTGTTTTTT. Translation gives CASRKTGATNEKLFF.

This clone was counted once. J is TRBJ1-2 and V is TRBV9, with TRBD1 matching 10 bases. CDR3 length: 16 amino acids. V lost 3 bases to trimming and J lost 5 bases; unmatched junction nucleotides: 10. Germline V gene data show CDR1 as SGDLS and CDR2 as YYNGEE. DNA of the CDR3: TGTGCCAGCAGCGGATCCGGGACAGGGGCTTTGTATGGCTACACCTTC. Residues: CASSGSGTGALYGYTF.

The CDR3 DNA reads as TGCGCCAGCAGCTTGGGTCAGGGAATCGGGGAGCTGTTTTTT. This translates into CASSLGQGIGELFF. The chain recombines TRBV5-1 with TRBJ2-2, with D possibly matching TRBD1 (5 bases). This CDR3 comprises 14 residues. The germline CDR1 and CDR2 sequences are SGHRS and YFSETQ. The ends were cut back, 0 bases at V and 7 bases at J, with 10 bases in the middle.

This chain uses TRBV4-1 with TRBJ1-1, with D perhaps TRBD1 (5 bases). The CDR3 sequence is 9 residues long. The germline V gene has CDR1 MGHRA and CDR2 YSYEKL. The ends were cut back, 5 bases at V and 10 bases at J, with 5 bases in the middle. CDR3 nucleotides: TGCGCCAGCAGCAGGGGAGCTTTCTTT. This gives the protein CASSRGAFF.

CDR3 sequence: CASSLLGGGELFF. The CDR3 DNA is TGTGCCAGCAGCTTACTGGGGGGCGGGGAGCTGTTTTTT. V gene TRBV7-3 combines with J gene TRBJ2-2, with D possibly being TRBD2 (6 bases). V dropped 2 bases and J dropped 7 bases, with 8 bases sitting between them. Germline V gene lookup returns CDR1 SGHTA and CDR2 FQGTGA. The CDR3 loop spans 13 amino acids.

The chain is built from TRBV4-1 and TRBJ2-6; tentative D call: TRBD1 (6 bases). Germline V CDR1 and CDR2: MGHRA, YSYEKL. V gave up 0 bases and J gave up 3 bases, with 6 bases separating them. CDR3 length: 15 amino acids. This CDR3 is CASSQDRGGANVLTF. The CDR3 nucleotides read TGCGCCAGCAGCCAAGACAGGGGTGGGGCCAACGTCCTGACTTTC.

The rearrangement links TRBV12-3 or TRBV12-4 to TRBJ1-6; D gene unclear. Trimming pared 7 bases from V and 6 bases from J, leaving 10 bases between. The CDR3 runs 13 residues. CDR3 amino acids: CASNRAVNSPLHF. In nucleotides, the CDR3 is TGTGCCAGCAACAGAGCCGTTAATTCACCCCTCCACTTT.

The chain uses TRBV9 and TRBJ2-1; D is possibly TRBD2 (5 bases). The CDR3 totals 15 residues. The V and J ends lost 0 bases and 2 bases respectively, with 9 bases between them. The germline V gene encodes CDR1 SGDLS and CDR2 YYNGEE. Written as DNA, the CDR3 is TGTGCCAGCAGCGTAGATCCCGGGACCTACAATGAGCAGTTCTTC. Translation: CASSVDPGTYNEQFF.

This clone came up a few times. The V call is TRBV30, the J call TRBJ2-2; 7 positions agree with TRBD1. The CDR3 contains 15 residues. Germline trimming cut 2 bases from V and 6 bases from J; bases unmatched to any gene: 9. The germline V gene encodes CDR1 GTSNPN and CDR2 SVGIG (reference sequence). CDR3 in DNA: TGTGCCTGGAGTACTGGGACAGAAGGCTCCGGGGAGCTGTTTTTT. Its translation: CAWSTGTEGSGELFF.

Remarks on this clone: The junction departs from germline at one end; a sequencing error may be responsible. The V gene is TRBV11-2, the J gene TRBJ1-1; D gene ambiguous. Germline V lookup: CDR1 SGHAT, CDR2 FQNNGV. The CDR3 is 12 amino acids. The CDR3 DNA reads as TGTGCCAGCAGCCTAGATGGGGTAGGAGCTTTCTTT. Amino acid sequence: CASSLDGVGAFF.

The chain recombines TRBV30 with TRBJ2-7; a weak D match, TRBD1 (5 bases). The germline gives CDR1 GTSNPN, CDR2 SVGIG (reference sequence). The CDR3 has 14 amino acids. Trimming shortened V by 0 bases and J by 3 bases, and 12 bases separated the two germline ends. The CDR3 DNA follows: TGTGCCTGGAGTGTGCGTCGACAGAGCTACGAGCAGTACTTC. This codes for CAWSVRRQSYEQYF.

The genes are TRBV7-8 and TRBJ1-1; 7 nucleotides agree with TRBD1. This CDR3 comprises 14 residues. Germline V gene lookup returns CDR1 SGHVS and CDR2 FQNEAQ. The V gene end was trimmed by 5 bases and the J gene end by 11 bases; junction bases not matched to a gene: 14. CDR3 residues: CASSPPRTGKEAFF. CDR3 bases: TGTGCCAGCAGCCCCCCACGGACAGGCAAGGAGGCTTTCTTT.

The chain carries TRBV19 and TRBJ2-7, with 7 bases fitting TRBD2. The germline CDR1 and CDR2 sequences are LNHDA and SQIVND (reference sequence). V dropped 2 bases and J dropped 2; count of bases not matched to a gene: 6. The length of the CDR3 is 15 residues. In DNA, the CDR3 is TGTGCCAGTAGTATATCGGCTAGCGGTGCCTACGAGCAGTACTTC. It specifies CASSISASGAYEQYF.

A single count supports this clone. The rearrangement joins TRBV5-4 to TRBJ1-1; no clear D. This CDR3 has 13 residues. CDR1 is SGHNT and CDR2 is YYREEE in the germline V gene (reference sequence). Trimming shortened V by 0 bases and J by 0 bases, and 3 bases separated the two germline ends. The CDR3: CASSLGLNTEAFF. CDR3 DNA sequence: TGTGCCAGCAGCTTGGGCTTGAACACTGAAGCTTTCTTT.